The following is a TCR beta chain sequence with its context. This sample was included in a study of OX40 agonist ivuxolimab in advanced cancers. This CDR3 contains 14 residues. Sequencing used immunoSEQ multiplex PCR; TCRdb keeps in-frame clones, though not all of them. The sample records 55,000 to 65,000 clones, approximately 90% being singletons. The TCR sequence derives from an adult with an advanced solid tumor such as melanoma, head and neck, liver or kidney cancer. The chain recombines TRBV21-1 with TRBJ1-1; the DNA was not compared with TRBD1, the D call given in the table. TRBV21-1 is described as a pseudogene. The starting material was CD4+ or CD8+ T cells sorted from blood, obtained in a trial of the OX40 agonist ivuxolimab. CDR3 loop: CASSKKGAGTEAFF. CDR3 DNA: TGTGCCAGCAGCAAAAAGGGGGCGGGTACTGAAGCTTTCTTT.